A single sample is the source of the 19 T cell receptor beta chains below, sequenced in a study of cytomegalovirus exposure and HLA in healthy donors. The method was immunoSEQ multiplex PCR; TCRdb's version includes in-frame clones alone and lacks a portion of them. The table includes over 150,000 clones, about 86% detected once. The sample consisted of PBMCs. The receptors stem from a human donor in good health.

The chain joins TRBV7-6 to TRBJ2-7; 7 bases fit TRBD1. Germline CDR1 SGHVS, CDR2 FNYEAQ. V lost 4 bases, J lost 9 bases, and 9 bases stayed unmatched. The CDR3 is made up of 13 amino acids. The CDR3, as DNA: TGTGCCAGCAGCTCCGCACAGGGGAAGAGGCAGTACTTC. Encoded protein: CASSSAQGKRQYF.

The chain employs TRBV5-1 and TRBJ2-3; 8 bases agree with TRBD1. The V segment lost 0 bases and the J segment 6 bases; nucleotides outside the gene matches: 12. Germline V gene data show CDR1 as SGHRS and CDR2 as YFSETQ. The CDR3 length is 17 residues. The CDR3 DNA is TGCGCCAGCAGCTTGGCTGGGTCGACAGGGGCTCCGGATACGCAGTATTTT. Its protein product is CASSLAGSTGAPDTQYF.

The chain couples TRBV4-1 to TRBJ1-5, with TRBD1 matching over 7 bases. Germline V CDR1 and CDR2: MGHRA, YSYEKL. After removal of 5 bases from V and 4 bases from J, the junction contained 5 bases not matched to a gene. The CDR3 loop spans 14 amino acids. The CDR3 reads CASSARTGNQPQHF. The CDR3 DNA sequence: TGCGCCAGCAGCGCACGGACAGGTAATCAGCCCCAGCATTTT.

The chain has TRBV5-4 and TRBJ2-7, with D possibly being TRBD2 (6 bases). The germline V gene has CDR1 SGHNT and CDR2 YYREEE (reference sequence). The CDR3 runs to 14 residues. V was cut by 4 bases and J by 1 base, with 12 bases left in between. CDR3 coding DNA: TGTGCCAGCAGCACTGGACTACCTTCCTACGAGCAGTACTTC. Translated, it gives CASSTGLPSYEQYF.

The chain links TRBV11-2 to TRBJ1-2, with 8 bases matching TRBD1. The CDR3 loop spans 14 amino acids. Germline-derived CDR1 and CDR2 are SGHAT and FQNNGV. V gave up 1 base and J gave up 4 bases; unmatched junction bases: 2. The CDR3 DNA follows: TGTGCCAGCAGCTTAGTCCAGGGGGCCTATGGCTACACCTTC. Translated, it gives CASSLVQGAYGYTF.

Remarks on this clone: In the same sample, other DNA sequences code for this CDR3. This sequence joins TRBV9 and TRBJ2-2, with D possibly being TRBD2 (5 bases). Trimming took 5 bases from V and 5 from J, leaving 7 bases between them. The CDR3 is 12 amino acids. Germline V gene sequence: CDR1 SGDLS, CDR2 YYNGEE. DNA of the CDR3: TGTGCCAGCAGTCCGGGAACCGGGGAGCTGTTTTTT. It encodes CASSPGTGELFF.

The chain uses TRBV7-6 and TRBJ2-7, with D tentatively TRBD2 (5 bases). CDR1 SGHVS and CDR2 FNYEAQ come from the germline V gene. V was clipped by 1 base and J by 5 bases, with 12 bases between them. This CDR3 has 14 residues. CDR3 bases: TGTGCCAGCAGCTTAGGAGGGAGAGACGACGAGCAGTACTTC. Its protein product is CASSLGGRDDEQYF.

This chain joins TRBV18 and TRBJ2-7; 7 bases are a match to TRBD1. CDR3 length: 15 amino acids. Germline CDR1 and CDR2: KGHSH and LQKENI. J gave up 2 bases and V 6 bases, and 10 bases lay outside the gene matches. The CDR3 sequence is CASSPGLGTAYEQYF. The CDR3 region has the DNA TGTGCCAGCTCCCCGGGCCTCGGGACAGCCTACGAGCAGTACTTC. The whole variable domain, remainder taken from reference TRBV18 and TRBJ2-7, is NAGVMQNPRHLVRRRGQEARLRCSPMKGHSHVYWYRQLPEEGLKFMVYLQKENIIDESGMPKERFSAEFPKEGPSILRIQQVVRGDSAAYFCASSPGLGTAYEQYFGPGTRLTVT.

CDR3 sequence: CAITDRVDSGNTIYF. DNA of the CDR3: TGTGCCATCACGGACAGGGTGGACTCTGGAAACACCATATATTTT. The V call is TRBV10-3, the J call TRBJ1-3, with TRBD1 identical over 8 bases. The length of the CDR3 is 15 residues. Per the germline V gene, CDR1 is ENHRY and CDR2 is SYGVKD. Germline trimming cut 7 bases from V and 0 bases from J; bases unmatched to any gene: 5.

The rearrangement joins TRBV2 to TRBJ2-3; TRBD2 agrees at 8 bases. V gave up 4 bases and J gave up 7 bases; unmatched junction bases: 13. The CDR3 contains 16 residues. From germline, CDR1 is SNHLY and CDR2 FYNNEI. This CDR3 is CASSVTGLGSLNTQYF. CDR3 nucleotides: TGTGCCAGCAGTGTAACGGGACTAGGATCTCTAAATACGCAGTATTTT.

The rearrangement uses TRBV6-5 and TRBJ1-2; 10 bases line up with TRBD1. CDR1 and CDR2 (germline): MNHEY, SVGAGI. Trimming took 2 bases from V and 7 from J; bases not matched to a gene: 7. The CDR3 runs 15 residues. CDR3 sequence reads: CASSYETGGVGGYTF. The DNA for the CDR3 is TGTGCCAGCAGTTACGAGACAGGGGGCGTAGGTGGCTACACCTTC.

The chain joins TRBV27 to TRBJ1-2; D gene unclear. From germline, CDR1 is MNHEY and CDR2 SMNVEV (reference sequence). The CDR3 has 13 amino acids. V was cut by 2 bases and J by 8 bases, with 12 bases left in between. The CDR3 protein is CASSLARGRGYTF. CDR3 DNA: TGTGCCAGCAGTTTAGCCCGAGGGAGAGGCTACACCTTC.

This clone was counted once. V usage is TRBV30 and J usage is TRBJ1-2; a possible D gene is TRBD1 (6 bases). This CDR3 is 16 amino acids long. Trimming took 0 bases from V and 4 from J, leaving 18 bases between them. Germline values: CDR1 GTSNPN, CDR2 SVGIG (reference sequence). The CDR3 DNA reads as TGTGCCTGGAGTGTAACCCGACAGGCTCGGGGCTATGGCTACACCTTC. Its translation is CAWSVTRQARGYGYTF.

The V and J genes are TRBV6-1 and TRBJ1-1; tentative D call: TRBD1 (6 bases). Germline CDR1 is MNHNS and CDR2 is SASEGT. Trimming stripped 6 bases from V and 2 bases from J, with 13 bases between. The CDR3 totals 14 residues. The CDR3 sequence is CASSLRQANTEAFF. The CDR3 DNA is TGTGCCAGCAGCTTAAGACAGGCCAACACTGAAGCTTTCTTT.

CDR3 protein: CASSLDPARGLGYTF. CDR3 nucleotides: TGCGCCAGCAGCTTGGATCCGGCCAGAGGATTAGGCTACACCTTC. V usage is TRBV5-1 and J usage is TRBJ1-2; D remains unclear. The CDR3 runs to 15 residues. Germline V gene data show CDR1 as SGHRS and CDR2 as YFSETQ. Trimming left V 0 bases short and J 8 bases short, with 17 bases between.

The gene calls are TRBV7-9 and TRBJ1-1; D unresolved. V dropped 11 bases and J dropped 3 bases, with 16 bases sitting between them. This CDR3 is 13 amino acids long. Looked up from germline, CDR1 is SEHNR and CDR2 is FQNEAQ (reference sequence). CDR3: CAGLSGVHTEAFF. The CDR3 region has the DNA TGTGCCGGACTTAGCGGTGTTCACACTGAAGCTTTCTTT.

The chain joins TRBV29-1 to TRBJ1-4, with D unresolved. The germline gives CDR1 SQVTM, CDR2 ANQGSEA. Trimming pared 4 bases from V and 5 bases from J, leaving 8 bases between. This CDR3 has 12 amino acids. CDR3 nucleotide sequence: TGCAGCGTTGGTTTCAGAAATGAAAAACTGTTTTTT. This encodes CSVGFRNEKLFF.

This sequence joins TRBV7-6 and TRBJ2-1; TRBD2 agrees at 9 bases. J was trimmed by 2 bases and V by 4 bases; bases with no gene match: 3. CDR1 is SGHVS, CDR2 FNYEAQ, per germline. The CDR3 is 15 residues long. Here the CDR3 DNA reads TGTGCCAGCAGCTCCACTAGCGGGCCCTACAATGAGCAGTTCTTC. This gives the protein CASSSTSGPYNEQFF.

V gene TRBV6-1 combines with J gene TRBJ1-2, with TRBD1 matching over 8 bases. Looked up from germline, CDR1 is MNHNS and CDR2 is SASEGT. Trimming at V came to 4 bases and at J to 5 bases, leaving 9 bases not matched to a gene. CDR3 length equals 15 residues. The CDR3 reads CASSAGQGFRYGYTF. In nucleotides, the CDR3 is TGTGCCAGCAGTGCCGGACAGGGCTTTCGGTATGGCTACACCTTC.